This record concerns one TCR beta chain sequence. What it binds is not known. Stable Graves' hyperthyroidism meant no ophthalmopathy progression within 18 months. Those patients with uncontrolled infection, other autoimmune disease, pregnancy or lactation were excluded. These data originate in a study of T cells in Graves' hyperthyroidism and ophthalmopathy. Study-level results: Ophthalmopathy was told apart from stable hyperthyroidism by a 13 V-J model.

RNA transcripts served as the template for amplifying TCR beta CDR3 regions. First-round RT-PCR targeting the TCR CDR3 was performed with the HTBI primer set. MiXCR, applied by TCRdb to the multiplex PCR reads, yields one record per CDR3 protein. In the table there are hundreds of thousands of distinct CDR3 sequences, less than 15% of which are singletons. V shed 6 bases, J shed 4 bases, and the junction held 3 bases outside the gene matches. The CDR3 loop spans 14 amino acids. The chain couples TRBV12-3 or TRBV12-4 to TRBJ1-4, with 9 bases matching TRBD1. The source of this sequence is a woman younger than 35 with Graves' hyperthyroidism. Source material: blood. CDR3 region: CASRGGQGNEKLFF. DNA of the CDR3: TGTGCCAGCAGAGGGGGACAGGGTAATGAAAAACTGTTTTTT.